The clone carrying this T cell receptor (beta chain) appeared a few times. Its antigen is as yet unknown. This CDR3 has 14 residues. Germline CDR1 and CDR2: ENHRY and SYGVKD. V was pared by 0 bases and J by 9 bases, with 4 bases of the junction left unmatched. A second PCR of 7 to 11 cycles used a sample-barcoded 5' primer and a J-beta primer mix. TCRdb redid the calling of the 5' RACE reads with MiXCR, one entry per CDR3 protein. The repertoire holds 710,000 or so distinct CDR3 sequences, with about a fifth as singletons. The data are from a study of blood T cells in healthy people across ages. Study summary: Per every two T cells, about one barcoded beta molecule was captured by template switching. Whole-study results and caveats: Observed TCR beta diversity showed a strong correlation with the percentage of naive T cells as measured by flow cytometry. Estimates of total diversity, which came from one million sequenced T cells, were considered to be underestimates.

The sample comprised blood. This clonotype was sampled from a man between 70 and 80 years old in good health. V gene TRBV10-3 combines with J gene TRBJ2-1; 8 bases match TRBD2. CDR3 sequence: CAISESGLAGEQFF. CDR3 DNA: TGTGCCATCAGTGAGTCGGGTCTAGCGGGTGAGCAGTTCTTC.